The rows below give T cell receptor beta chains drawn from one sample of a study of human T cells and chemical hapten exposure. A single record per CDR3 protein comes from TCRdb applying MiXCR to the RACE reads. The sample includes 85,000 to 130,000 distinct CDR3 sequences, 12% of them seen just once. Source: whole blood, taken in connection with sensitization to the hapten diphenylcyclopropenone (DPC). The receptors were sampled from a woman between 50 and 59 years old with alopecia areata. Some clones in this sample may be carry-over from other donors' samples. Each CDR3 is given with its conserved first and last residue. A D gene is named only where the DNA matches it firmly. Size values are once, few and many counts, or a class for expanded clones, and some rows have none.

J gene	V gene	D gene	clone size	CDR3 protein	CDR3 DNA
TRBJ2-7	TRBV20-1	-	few	CSKSGPLSYEQYF	TGCAGTAAGAGCGGTCCTTTATCCTACGAGCAGTACTTC
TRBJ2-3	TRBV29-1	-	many	CSVNRARDTQYF	TGCAGCGTTAACCGGGCACGGGATACGCAGTATTTT
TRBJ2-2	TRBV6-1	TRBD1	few	CASSEDRGIGELFF	TGTGCCAGCAGTGAAGACAGGGGGATCGGGGAGCTGTTTTTT
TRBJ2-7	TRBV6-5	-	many	CASRSPGGREQYF	TGTGCCAGCAGGAGCCCGGGGGGCAGGGAACAGTACTTC
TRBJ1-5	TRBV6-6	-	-	CASSYDSTTQPQHF	TGTGCCAGCAGTTACGACAGCACCACACAGCCCCAGCATTTT
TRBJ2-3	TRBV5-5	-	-	CASSLSVEGATTTDTQYF	TGTGCCAGCAGCTTGTCAGTTGAAGGGGCTACCACCACAGATACGCAGTATTTT
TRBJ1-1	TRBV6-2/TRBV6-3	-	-	CASSPPKLGARTEAFF	TGTGCCAGCAGTCCCCCCAAATTGGGGGCTAGGACTGAAGCTTTCTTT
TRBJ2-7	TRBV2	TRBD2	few	CASGEAGLSSYEQYF	TGTGCCAGCGGGGAAGCGGGGTTGAGCTCCTACGAGCAGTACTTC
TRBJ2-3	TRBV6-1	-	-	CASSEADTQYF	TGTGCCAGCAGTGAAGCCGATACGCAGTATTTT
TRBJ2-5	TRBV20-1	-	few	CSARPNEQWGQETQYF	TGCAGTGCTAGACCCAATGAACAGTGGGGACAAGAGACCCAGTACTTC
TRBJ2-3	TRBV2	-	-	CASSEEGASTDTQYF	TGTGCCAGCAGTGAGGAGGGGGCTAGCACAGATACGCAGTATTTT
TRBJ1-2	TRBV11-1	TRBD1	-	CASSLDWTGYGYTF	TGTGCCAGCAGCTTAGATTGGACAGGCTATGGCTACACCTTC
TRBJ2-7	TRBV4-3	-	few	CASSPGAQGYEQYF	TGCGCCAGCAGCCCGGGGGCGCAGGGCTACGAGCAGTACTTC
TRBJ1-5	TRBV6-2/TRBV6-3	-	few	CASSYLGQGKNQPQHF	TGTGCCAGCAGTTACCTAGGACAAGGCAAAAATCAGCCCCAGCATTTT
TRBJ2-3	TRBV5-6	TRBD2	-	CASSGLAGEVDTQYF	TGTGCCAGCAGTGGACTAGCGGGAGAGGTCGATACGCAGTATTTT
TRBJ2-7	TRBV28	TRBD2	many	CASSQGGLAISYEQYF	TGTGCCAGCAGCCAAGGAGGACTAGCGATCTCCTACGAGCAGTACTTC
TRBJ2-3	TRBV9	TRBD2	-	CASSEGLAGGGADTQYF	TGTGCCAGCAGCGAGGGACTAGCGGGAGGTGGAGCAGATACGCAGTATTTT
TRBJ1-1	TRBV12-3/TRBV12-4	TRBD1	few	CASSSYRGHGAFF	TGTGCCAGCAGTTCCTACAGGGGGCACGGAGCTTTCTTT
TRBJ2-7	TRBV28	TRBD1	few	CASSLPLDRVGAYEQYF	TGTGCCAGCAGTTTGCCCCTGGACAGGGTAGGAGCCTACGAGCAGTACTTC
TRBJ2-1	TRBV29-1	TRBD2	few	CSVVGQGLPNEQFF	TGCAGCGTTGTAGGTCAGGGACTACCCAATGAGCAGTTCTTC
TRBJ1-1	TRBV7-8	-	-	CASSFRRGTEAFF	TGTGCCAGCAGCTTCCGAAGGGGCACTGAAGCTTTCTTT
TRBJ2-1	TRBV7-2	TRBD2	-	CASSRSGGARNEQFF	TGTGCCAGCAGCCGAAGCGGGGGGGCGAGGAATGAGCAGTTCTTC
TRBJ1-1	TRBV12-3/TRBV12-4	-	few	CASRTAQLMNTEAFF	TGTGCCAGCAGGACGGCACAACTTATGAACACTGAAGCTTTCTTT
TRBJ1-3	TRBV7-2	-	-	CASSPARGGGNTIYF	TGTGCCAGCAGCCCAGCCAGGGGAGGTGGAAACACCATATATTTT
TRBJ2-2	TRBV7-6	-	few	CASSLMGAGELFF	TGTGCCAGCAGCTTAATGGGGGCCGGGGAGCTGTTTTTT
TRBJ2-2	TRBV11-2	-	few	CASSFNPSDWANTGELFF	TGTGCCAGCAGCTTCAACCCGAGCGACTGGGCGAACACCGGGGAGCTGTTTTTT
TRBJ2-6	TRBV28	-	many	CASSSPLSGANVLTF	TGTGCCAGCAGTTCCCCATTATCTGGGGCCAACGTCCTGACTTTC
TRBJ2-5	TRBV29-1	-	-	CSVRALQETQYF	TGCAGCGTCAGGGCCCTTCAAGAGACCCAGTACTTC
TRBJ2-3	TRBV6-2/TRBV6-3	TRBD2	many	CASSSRTSGGLTDTQYF	TGTGCCAGCAGTTCCAGGACTAGCGGGGGTCTGACAGATACGCAGTATTTT
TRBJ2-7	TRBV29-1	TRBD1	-	CSVLRTGVTYEQYF	TGCAGCGTTCTAAGGACAGGGGTAACCTACGAGCAGTACTTC
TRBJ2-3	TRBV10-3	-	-	CAISIRGRSTDTQYF	TGTGCCATCAGTATCCGGGGCAGAAGCACAGATACGCAGTATTTT
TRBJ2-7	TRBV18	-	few	CASSPAQGYEQYF	TGTGCCAGCTCACCCGCACAGGGCTACGAGCAGTACTTC
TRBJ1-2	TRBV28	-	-	CASSRPGEGNYGYTF	TGTGCCAGCAGCCGTCCAGGGGAAGGGAACTATGGCTACACCTTC
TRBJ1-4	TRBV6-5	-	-	CASRTHGRSEKLFF	TGTGCCAGCAGAACCCACGGTCGGAGTGAAAAACTGTTTTTT
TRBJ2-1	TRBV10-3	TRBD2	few	CAISESLGLAGYNEQFF	TGTGCCATCAGTGAGTCGTTGGGACTAGCGGGTTACAATGAGCAGTTCTTC
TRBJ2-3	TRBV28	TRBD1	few	CASTQGQGRGDTQYF	TGTGCCAGCACCCAGGGACAGGGGAGGGGAGATACGCAGTATTTT
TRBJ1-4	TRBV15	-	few	CATSRDSEPTNEKLFF	TGTGCCACCAGCAGGGACAGTGAACCAACTAATGAAAAACTGTTTTTT
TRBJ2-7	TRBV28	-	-	CASSITASYEQYF	TGTGCCAGCAGTATAACGGCTTCCTACGAGCAGTACTTC
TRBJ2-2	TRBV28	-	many	CASSLRATGELFF	TGTGCCAGCAGTTTACGTGCAACCGGGGAGCTGTTTTTT
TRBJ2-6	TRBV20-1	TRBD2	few	CSARGGLASISGANVLTF	TGCAGTGCTAGAGGGGGACTAGCTTCGATCTCTGGGGCCAACGTCCTGACTTTC
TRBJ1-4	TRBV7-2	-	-	CASSFRLTNEKLFF	TGTGCCAGCAGCTTCCGCTTAACTAATGAAAAACTGTTTTTT
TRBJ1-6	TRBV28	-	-	CASSSGILSSYNSPLHF	TGTGCCAGCAGCTCAGGGATCCTGAGCTCCTATAATTCACCCCTCCACTTT
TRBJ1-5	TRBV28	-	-	CASKPGIWGNQPQHF	TGTGCCAGCAAGCCGGGAATATGGGGCAATCAGCCCCAGCATTTT
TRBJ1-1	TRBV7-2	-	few	CASSPREGRNTEAFF	TGTGCCAGCAGCCCAAGGGAGGGAAGGAACACTGAAGCTTTCTTT
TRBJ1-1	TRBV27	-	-	CASTATGFTEAFF	TGTGCCAGCACTGCTACGGGGTTCACTGAAGCTTTCTTT
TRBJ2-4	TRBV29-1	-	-	CSAEYGIQYF	TGCAGCGCTGAGTACGGCATTCAGTACTTC
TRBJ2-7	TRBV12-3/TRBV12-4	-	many	CASSLRRSYEQYF	TGTGCCAGCAGCCTGAGAAGGTCCTACGAGCAGTACTTC
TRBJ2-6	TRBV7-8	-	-	CASSFFAGVRSGANVLTF	TGTGCCAGCAGCTTTTTTGCAGGGGTCCGCTCTGGGGCCAACGTCCTGACTTTC
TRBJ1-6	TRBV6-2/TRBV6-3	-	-	CASSRMQSGLYSPLLF	TGTGCCAGCAGTCGTATGCAATCAGGGTTGTACTCACCCCTCCTCTTT
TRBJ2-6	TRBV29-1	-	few	CSSEGPGPFGANVLTF	TGCAGCTCGGAAGGGCCAGGGCCCTTCGGGGCCAACGTCCTGACTTTC
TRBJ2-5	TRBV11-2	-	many	CASNGPQETQYF	TGTGCCAGCAATGGCCCCCAAGAGACCCAGTACTTC
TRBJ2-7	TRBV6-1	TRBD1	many	CASRQGIAYEQYF	TGTGCCAGCAGACAGGGGATTGCCTACGAGCAGTACTTC